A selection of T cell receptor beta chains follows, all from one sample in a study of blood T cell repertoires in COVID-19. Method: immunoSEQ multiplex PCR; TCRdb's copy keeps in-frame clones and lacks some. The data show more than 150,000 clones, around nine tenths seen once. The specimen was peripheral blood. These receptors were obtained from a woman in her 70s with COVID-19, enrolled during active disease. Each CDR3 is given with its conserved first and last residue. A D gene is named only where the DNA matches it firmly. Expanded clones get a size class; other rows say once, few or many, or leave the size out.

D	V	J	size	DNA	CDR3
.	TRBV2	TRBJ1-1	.	TGTGCCAGCAGTGTCCGGTTGAACACTGAAGCTTTCTTT	CASSVRLNTEAFF
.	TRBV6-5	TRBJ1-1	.	TGTGCCAGCAGTTACTTGACAGATTATGAAGCTTTCTTT	CASSYLTDYEAFF
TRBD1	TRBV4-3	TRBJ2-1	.	TGCGCCAGCAGCCAAGAGATCACAGGGGGCTGGAATGAGCAGTTCTTC	CASSQEITGGWNEQFF
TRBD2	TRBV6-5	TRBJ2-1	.	TGTGCCAGCAGCCGGGGACTAGCTGGCAGGGAGCAGTTCTTC	CASSRGLAGREQFF
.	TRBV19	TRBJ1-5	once	TGTGCCAGTAGTATTGGTCAGATCAATCAGCCCCAGCATTTT	CASSIGQINQPQHF
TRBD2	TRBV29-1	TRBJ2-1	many	TGCAGCGTTGACCCAGCGGGATCCTACAATGAGCAGTTCTTC	CSVDPAGSYNEQFF
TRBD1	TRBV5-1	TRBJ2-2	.	TGCGCCAGCAGCCGGACAGGGGGACCCGGGGAGCTGTTTTTT	CASSRTGGPGELFF
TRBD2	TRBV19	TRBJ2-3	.	TGTGCCAGTAGTACTAGCGGGAGGCCCGGAGGAGTGGGGAATACGCAGTATTTT	CASSTSGRPGGVGNTQYF
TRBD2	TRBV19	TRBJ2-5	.	TGTGCCAGTAGTCTCTATAGCGGGAGTGGGGAGACCCAGTACTTC	CASSLYSGSGETQYF
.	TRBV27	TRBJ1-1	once	TGTGCCAGCAGTTTTTACTGGAACACTGAAGCTTTCTTT	CASSFYWNTEAFF
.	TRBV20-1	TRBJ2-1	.	TGCAGTGCTAGTGTAACGGGGGTCAATGAGCAGTTCTTC	CSASVTGVNEQFF
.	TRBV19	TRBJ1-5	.	TGTGCCAGTAGTATAGCGGGGAAAAATCAGCCCCAGCATTTT	CASSIAGKNQPQHF
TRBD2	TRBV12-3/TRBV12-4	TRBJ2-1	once	TGTGCCAGCAGTGTGCATAGCGGGAATGAGCAGTTCTTC	CASSVHSGNEQFF
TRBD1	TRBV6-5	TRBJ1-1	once	TGTGCCAGCAGTTACCTCCAGGGGGGGAACACTGAAGCTTTCTTT	CASSYLQGGNTEAFF
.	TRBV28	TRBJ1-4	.	TGTGCCAGCAGCCGTGGGGACACCAATGAAAAACTGTTTTTT	CASSRGDTNEKLFF
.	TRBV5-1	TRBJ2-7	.	TGCGCCAGCAAGGCGGGCAGTACCTACGAGCAGTACTTC	CASKAGSTYEQYF
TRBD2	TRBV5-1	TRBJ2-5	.	TGCGCCAGCAGCTCCCTGGCGGGAGGGCGAGAGACCCAGTACTTC	CASSSLAGGRETQYF
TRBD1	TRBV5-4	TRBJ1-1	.	TGTGCCAGCAGCACGACAGGGGTGAACACTGAAGCTTTCTTT	CASSTTGVNTEAFF
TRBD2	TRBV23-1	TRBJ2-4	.	TGCGCCAGCAGCCACCCCTTAGGACTAGCGAAGAACATTCAGTACTTC	CASSHPLGLAKNIQYF
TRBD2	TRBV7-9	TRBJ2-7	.	TGTGCCAGCAGCTTAGCGGCGGGAGTGTACGAGCAGTACTTC	CASSLAAGVYEQYF
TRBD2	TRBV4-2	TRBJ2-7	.	TGTGCCAGCAGCCAAGGAGCCCTAGCGGGACCCTACGAGCAGTACTTC	CASSQGALAGPYEQYF
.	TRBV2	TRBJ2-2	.	TGTGCCAGCTCCCCCTACCGGGACTCGAACACCGGGGAGCTGTTTTTT	CASSPYRDSNTGELFF
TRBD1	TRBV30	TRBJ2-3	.	TGTGCCTGGACCGCGACAGGGGACCTTTCGAGCACAGATACGCAGTATTTT	CAWTATGDLSSTDTQYF
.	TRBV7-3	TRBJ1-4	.	TGTGCCAGCATCATTGAAAAACTGTTTTTT	CASIIEKLFF
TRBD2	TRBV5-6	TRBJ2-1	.	TGTGCCAGCAGCTTGGAAAAGGTTCTAGCGGGACGGGAGCAGTTCTTC	CASSLEKVLAGREQFF
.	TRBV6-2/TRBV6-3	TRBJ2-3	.	TGTGCCAGCAGTTACAGGATCGAGCGCGATCGGTATTTT	CASSYRIERDRYF
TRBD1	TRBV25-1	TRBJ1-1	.	TGTGCCAGCAGTGCAACAGGGGGTGCTGAAGCTTTCTTT	CASSATGGAEAFF
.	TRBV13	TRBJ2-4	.	TGTGCCAGCAGCCCGGTGGGACTAGCCAAAAACATTCAGTACTTC	CASSPVGLAKNIQYF
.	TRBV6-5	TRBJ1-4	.	TGTGCCAGCAGTTACGAGAGGAGCCCAACTAATGAAAAACTGTTTTTT	CASSYERSPTNEKLFF
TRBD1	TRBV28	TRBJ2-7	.	TGTGCCAGTCGTTTCTTCGACAGGGTCAACGAGCAGTACTTC	CASRFFDRVNEQYF
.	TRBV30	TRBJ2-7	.	TGTGCCTGGAGTGTAATAGTGAATGTCTCCTACGAGCAGTACTTC	CAWSVIVNVSYEQYF
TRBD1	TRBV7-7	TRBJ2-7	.	TGTGCTAGCAGTATAGGAGGACAGGGGTCATACGAGCAGTACTTC	CASSIGGQGSYEQYF
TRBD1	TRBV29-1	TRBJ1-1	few	TGCAGCGCGATTAGGACAGGGGGGAAAGCTTTCTTT	CSAIRTGGKAFF
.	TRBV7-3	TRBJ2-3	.	TGTGCCAGCAGCTTAGAGGGTGCAACAGATACGCAGTATTTT	CASSLEGATDTQYF
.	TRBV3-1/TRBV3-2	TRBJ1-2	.	TGTGCCAGCAGCCAAACGACAGATGTTGGCTACACCTTC	CASSQTTDVGYTF
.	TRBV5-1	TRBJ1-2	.	TGCGCCAGCAGCTTGGTAGGGGCCGGCTACACCTTC	CASSLVGAGYTF
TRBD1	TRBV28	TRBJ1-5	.	TGTGCCAGCAGTATCTCCGGGACAGTCAATCAGCCCCAGCATTTT	CASSISGTVNQPQHF
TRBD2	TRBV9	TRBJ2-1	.	TGTGCCAGCAGCGTAGAGAGGGAGGGCCGAAATGAGCAGTTCTTC	CASSVEREGRNEQFF
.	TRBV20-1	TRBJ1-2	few	TGCAGTGCTGAGTACTATGGCTACACCTTC	CSAEYYGYTF
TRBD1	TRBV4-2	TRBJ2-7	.	TGTGCCAGCAGCCGAGCCGGGACAGCCCCTCTCGAGCAGTACTTC	CASSRAGTAPLEQYF
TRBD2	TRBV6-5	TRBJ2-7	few	TGTGCCACCCTTCGACGCGGGAGTATAAGCTACGAGCAGTACTTC	CATLRRGSISYEQYF
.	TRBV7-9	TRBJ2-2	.	TGTGCCAGCAGCTTGAGGAGGTTAGCCACCGGGGAGCTGTTTTTT	CASSLRRLATGELFF
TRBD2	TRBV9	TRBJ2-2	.	TGTGCCAGCAGTGGCCTTGGCGGGAGCACCGGGGAGCTGTTTTTT	CASSGLGGSTGELFF
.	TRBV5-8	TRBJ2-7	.	TGTGCCAGCAGTTCTCTGGGCAGGGGGGTTTACGAGCAGTACTTC	CASSSLGRGVYEQYF
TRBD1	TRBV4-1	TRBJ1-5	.	TGCGCCAGCAGCCCCCGACAGGGGTATCAGCCCCAGCATTTT	CASSPRQGYQPQHF
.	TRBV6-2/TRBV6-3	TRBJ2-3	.	TGTGCCAGCAGTTATCGGCGGGGAGATACGCAGTATTTT	CASSYRRGDTQYF
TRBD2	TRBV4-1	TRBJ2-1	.	TGCGCCAGCAGCCGGGGTAGAGCGGGAGGGAGCTCCTACAATGAGCAGTTCTTC	CASSRGRAGGSSYNEQFF
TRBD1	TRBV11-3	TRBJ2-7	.	TGTGCCAGCAGCAAGTCACTAAACCGGGACAGAGCTTACGAGCAGTACTTC	CASSKSLNRDRAYEQYF
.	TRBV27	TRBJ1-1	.	TGTGCCAGCAGTCCCTTTGACATACCCACTGAAGCTTTCTTT	CASSPFDIPTEAFF
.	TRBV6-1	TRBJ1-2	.	TGTGCCAGCAGTGAAGTTTCGGTATTTGGCTACACCTTC	CASSEVSVFGYTF
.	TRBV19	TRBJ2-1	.	TGTGCCAGTAGTATGTCGTACAATGAGCAGTTCTTC	CASSMSYNEQFF
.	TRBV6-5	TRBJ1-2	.	TGTGCCAGCAGTTATCACGGGACTAAGTATGGCTACACCTTC	CASSYHGTKYGYTF
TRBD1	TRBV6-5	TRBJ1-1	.	TGTGCCAGCAGTAGGACAGGCACTGAAGCTTTCTTT	CASSRTGTEAFF
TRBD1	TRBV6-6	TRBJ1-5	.	TGTGCCAGCAGGGACAGGGGGGTCTATAGCAATCAGCCCCAGCATTTT	CASRDRGVYSNQPQHF
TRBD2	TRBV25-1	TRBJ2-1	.	TGTGGTATTACCGGGACTAGCGGAGACTCGCGTTACAATGAGCAGTTCTTC	CGITGTSGDSRYNEQFF